This entry lists 13 T cell receptor beta chains sequenced from one sample in a study of B cell selection in AIRE deficiency (dated by TCRdb to between 2018 and 2021). Regulatory T cells were sorted as CD4+CD25hiCD127low/negative cells. Library prep was done by the immunoSEQ multiplex PCR assay. Not all clones reach the TCRdb copy of this immuneACCESS table, which keeps in-frame sequences only. Checked studies attribute under half of the gap to unresolved V genes and leave the rest unexplained. The sample data list about 21,000 clones, and about 94% of these were observed just once. Around 2% of the sample lies in the top ten. The sample was Tregs sorted from PBMCs. The receptors derive from a human donor with AIRE deficiency.

The chain recombines TRBV6-6 with TRBJ1-1; no definite D call. This CDR3 has 16 residues. Germline-derived CDR1 and CDR2 are MNHNY and SVGAGI (reference sequence). V was trimmed by 6 bases and J by 1 base, leaving 18 bases between them. The CDR3 sequence: CASRRRPGAENTEAFF. For the CDR3, the DNA is TGTGCCAGCAGGAGAAGACCGGGAGCGGAGAACACTGAAGCTTTCTTT.

This clone came up once. The chain employs TRBV7-9 and TRBJ2-4; D may be TRBD1 (5 bases). Looked up from germline, CDR1 is SEHNR and CDR2 is FQNEAQ (reference sequence). The CDR3 covers 15 residues. V gave up 3 bases and J gave up 5 bases, with 14 bases separating them. CDR3 residues: CASSFPPRVQNIQYF. The CDR3 DNA follows: TGTGCCAGCAGCTTTCCCCCCAGGGTCCAAAACATTCAGTACTTC.

The chain has TRBV5-1 and TRBJ1-1; 11 positions agree with TRBD1. V trimming: 2 bases; J trimming: 5 bases; junction bases outside the gene matches: 5. This CDR3 has 15 amino acids. Germline V CDR1 and CDR2: SGHRS, YFSETQ. The CDR3 is CASSLGQGAGTEAFF. CDR3 bases: TGCGCCAGCAGCTTAGGACAGGGGGCGGGGACTGAAGCTTTCTTT. Variable domain in full (rest from reference TRBV5-1 and TRBJ1-1): KAGVTQTPRYLIKTRGQQVTLSCSPISGHRSVSWYQQTPGQGLQFLFEYFSETQRNKGNFPGRFSGRQFSNSRSEMNVSTLELGDSALYLCASSLGQGAGTEAFFGQGTRLTVV.

V is TRBV5-1 and J is TRBJ2-5, with a tentative D call TRBD2 (7 bases). Germline loops: CDR1 SGHRS, CDR2 YFSETQ. The CDR3 has 15 amino acids. The germline V and J ends were trimmed by 3 bases and 4 bases, with 16 bases remaining between them. The CDR3 nucleotides read TGCGCCAGCAGCTATATCACAGGGAGGGGAGAGACCCAGTACTTC. Translated: CASSYITGRGETQYF.

The chain combines TRBV5-1 with TRBJ2-7, with 7 bases aligning to TRBD1. The V gene end was trimmed by 0 bases and the J gene end by 4 bases; junction bases not matched to a gene: 1. Germline CDR1 and CDR2: SGHRS and YFSETQ. The CDR3 spans 13 residues. CDR3 nucleotides: TGCGCCAGCAGCTTGGCCAGGGGGTACGAGCAGTACTTC. Protein sequence: CASSLARGYEQYF.

The CDR3 nucleotides are TGTGCCAGCAGCCACCCGACAGGACTCTCTGGAAACACCATATATTTT. Translation: CASSHPTGLSGNTIYF. J is TRBJ1-3 and V is TRBV4-2, with a weak D call TRBD1 (6 bases). V gave up 3 bases and J gave up 0 bases, with 12 bases separating them. Germline-derived CDR1 and CDR2 are LGHNA and YNFKEQ. This CDR3 region has 16 residues.

J is TRBJ2-7 and V is TRBV30; 7 positions match TRBD2. Germline V lookup: CDR1 GTSNPN, CDR2 SVGIG (reference sequence). Trimming cost V 1 base and J 2 bases; bases outside gene matches: 17. The CDR3 runs to 18 residues. The CDR3 protein is CAWSGLPKPPGGAYEQYF. The CDR3 coding sequence is TGTGCCTGGAGTGGACTCCCAAAACCCCCGGGGGGAGCCTACGAGCAGTACTTC. The whole variable domain, filled in from reference TRBV30 and TRBJ2-7, reads SQTIHQWPATLVQPVGSPLSLECTVEGTSNPNLYWYRQAAGRGLQLLFYSVGIGQISSEVPQNLSASRPQDRQFILSSKKLLLSDSGFYLCAWSGLPKPPGGAYEQYFGPGTRLTVT.

The chain links TRBV4-1 to TRBJ2-3, with D possibly TRBD2 on 6 matching bases. Germline V gene sequence: CDR1 MGHRA, CDR2 YSYEKL. V lost 4 bases, J lost 2 bases, and 10 bases lay in between. This CDR3 contains 14 residues. The CDR3 coding sequence is TGCGCCAGCAGCCCGGGACTCATCACAGATACGCAGTATTTT. Protein sequence: CASSPGLITDTQYF.

This chain links TRBV6-5 with TRBJ1-3, with D possibly being TRBD1 (6 bases). CDR3 length: 15 residues. Trimming removed 10 bases from V and 4 bases from J, with 20 bases in between. Germline V gives CDR1 MNHEY, CDR2 SVGAGI. The DNA of the CDR3 is TGTGCCACCGCCGTTGCCACAGGGAGGGGAAACACCATATATTTT. It yields the protein CATAVATGRGNTIYF.

This chain uses TRBV10-2 with TRBJ1-1; D is unresolved. There are 14 residues in the CDR3. Germline V gene data show CDR1 as WSHSY and CDR2 as SAAADI. The ends were cut back, 5 bases at V and 6 bases at J, with 16 bases in the middle. The CDR3 reads CASSPTSLVAEAFF. DNA of the CDR3: TGCGCCAGCAGTCCAACCTCCCTTGTCGCTGAAGCTTTCTTT.

The chain carries TRBV6-1 and TRBJ1-1; unclear D gene. The germline V gene has CDR1 MNHNS and CDR2 SASEGT. Deletions cut 7 bases from V and 1 base from J, with 10 bases between. This CDR3 has 13 amino acids. The CDR3 spells CASNPQKNTEAFF. In DNA form, the CDR3 reads TGTGCCAGCAACCCACAGAAGAACACTGAAGCTTTCTTT.

The CDR3 loop is CASSLGGNYGYTF. Written as DNA, the CDR3 is TGTGCCAGCAGCTTGGGGGGAAACTATGGCTACACCTTC. The chain recombines TRBV5-5 with TRBJ1-2; D is uncertain. CDR1 SGHKS and CDR2 YYEKEE come from the germline V gene (reference sequence). The CDR3 has 13 residues. V was clipped by 0 bases and J by 2 bases, with 5 bases between them.

The V gene is TRBV11-2, the J gene TRBJ2-7; D possibly corresponds to TRBD1 (5 bases). Germline CDR1 and CDR2: SGHAT and FQNNGV. The CDR3 extends over 11 amino acids. The V gene lost 4 bases and the J gene lost 6 bases, with 7 bases spanning the gap. The CDR3 nucleotides read TGTGCCAGCAGCTCCACAGGCGAGCAGTACTTC. This encodes CASSSTGEQYF.